The entry below gives a single T cell receptor beta chain sequence along with its context. What it binds is unknown. This sample was taken from a study of vaccination and CD4 T cells after COVID-19. The overall study: Overlapping SARS-CoV-2, HCoV-NL63, HCoV-OC43 and HCoV-229E spike peptides were used to stimulate cells.

Cultured CD4+ T cell DNA underwent sequencing with the Oncomine TCR Beta short-read assay. TCRdb reprocessed the PCR reads with MiXCR, giving one entry per CDR3 protein. The table shows 12,000 or so distinct CDR3 sequences, with 43% occurring only once. The CDR3 runs 15 residues. Trimming cost V 4 bases and J 0 bases, with 13 bases left between them. Germline assignment: CDR1 SGHRS and CDR2 YFSETQ. Treatment denoted: approximately 11-day PBMC culture with coronavirus spike peptide pools or control peptides (ViraFEST assay). General study results and limits: Counts of SARS-CoV-2-reactive clonotypes had a median that went from approximately 21 to 40, a nonsignificant change.

This TCR came from a human donor who had recovered from COVID-19. The specimen sequenced was CD4+ T cells from blood, cultured in vitro. V is TRBV5-1 and J is TRBJ1-2; TRBD1 is a possible D gene (5 bases). CDR3 protein: CASSPTAGTNYGYTF. In DNA form, the CDR3 reads TGCGCCAGCAGCCCAACAGCAGGGACTAACTATGGCTACACCTTC.